This T cell receptor beta chain was recovered during a study of cytomegalovirus exposure and HLA in healthy donors. Notes on the study in general: First-cohort TCR clusters tended to co-occur in the approximately 120 validation repertoires, a later analysis found. Diagnosis of cytomegalovirus status made by the classifier reportedly showed high specificity and sensitivity. A few chains tied to CMV proved CMV antigen-specific in vitro. The listing of some 170 TCR beta chains classed them as cytomegalovirus-associated.

About this clone itself: Its matching antigen is unknown.

Some clones are missing from TCRdb's copy, which holds only in-frame ones; the method was immunoSEQ multiplex PCR. The table has 55,000 to 75,000 clones, 96% seen once. The V gene's germline CDR1 is MNHEY and CDR2 SMNVEV (reference sequence). CDR3 length equals 16 residues. Trimming took 2 bases from V and 11 from J, leaving 23 bases between them. The TCR originated in a woman aged 18-29 years in good health and CMV-seronegative. The chain combines TRBV27 with TRBJ2-3, with D maybe TRBD1 (6 bases). Sample: PBMCs. This CDR3 is CASSLGGGQGLRRQYF. In DNA, the CDR3 is TGTGCCAGCAGTTTAGGGGGCGGACAAGGTTTGAGGCGGCAGTATTTT.